A selection of T cell receptor beta chains follows, all from one sample in a study of T cell responses to AZD1222 COVID-19 vaccine. Clones were sequenced by immunoSEQ multiplex PCR, and TCRdb holds only the in-frame ones, with some missing. Of 25,000 to 30,000 clones listed, 92% are singletons. The sample was peripheral blood, taken 28 days after the second AZD1222 dose. These receptors all stem from an adult who received the AZD1222 COVID-19 vaccine. The CDR3 runs from the conserved cysteine through the conserved F or W. D genes are given only for firm matches. Not all rows give a size; the values are once, few, many and, for expanded clones, a class.

clone size	J gene	V gene	D gene	CDR3 DNA	CDR3 protein
.	TRBJ2-6	TRBV5-4	.	TGTGCCAGCAGCTTGGGAGGGGCGAACGGGGCCAACGTCCTGACTTTC	CASSLGGANGANVLTF
.	TRBJ2-7	TRBV6-5	.	TGTGCCAGCAGTTCTGTAGGGGAAGGGGGGCGAGAGCAGTACTTC	CASSSVGEGGREQYF
.	TRBJ2-3	TRBV3-1/TRBV3-2	.	TGTGCCAGCAGCCAATGGGTGGATACGCAGTATTTT	CASSQWVDTQYF
once	TRBJ1-2	TRBV24-1	.	TGTGCCACCAGTGACTACGGCTATGGCTACACCTTC	CATSDYGYGYTF
.	TRBJ2-3	TRBV5-1	TRBD2	TGCGCCAGCAGCTTGAGTAGCGGGGCAGATACGCAGTATTTT	CASSLSSGADTQYF
.	TRBJ1-5	TRBV21-1	.	TGTGCCAGCAGCAAAGCAGGGGGGAGCAGCAATCAGCCCCAGCATTTT	CASSKAGGSSNQPQHF
.	TRBJ2-3	TRBV20-1	.	TGCAGTGGGGGTGCAGATACGCAGTATTTT	CSGGADTQYF
.	TRBJ1-5	TRBV28	.	TGTGCCAGCAGTTTGTTCGCCTTTACTCAGCCCCAGCATTTT	CASSLFAFTQPQHF
.	TRBJ2-7	TRBV5-1	TRBD1	TGCGCCAGCAGCTGGGGGACAGGGGGGTCCTACGAGCAGTACTTC	CASSWGTGGSYEQYF
.	TRBJ2-5	TRBV19	TRBD1	TGTGCCAGTAGTATTTCCGGACAGGGGGCCCAAGAGACCCAGTACTTC	CASSISGQGAQETQYF
.	TRBJ2-3	TRBV11-2	.	TGTGCCAGCAGCTTAGGTATGGCCTCCACAGATACGCAGTATTTT	CASSLGMASTDTQYF